The present entry profiles one T cell receptor (beta chain) with its context. PCR involved 60 Vbeta and 13 Jbeta primers. The table came from immunoSEQ multiplex PCR; TCRdb's copy has only in-frame clones and leaves some out. The sample contains around 100,000 clones, around 75% of which appear only once. These data originate in a study of cytomegalovirus exposure and HLA in healthy donors. The overall study: Among about 380 genotyped donors, 80% to 90% fell in the Caucasian-associated ancestry cluster.

The CDR3 is made up of 15 amino acids. Germline CDR1 MGHRA, CDR2 YSYEKL. Losses at the gene ends were 6 bases for V and 6 bases for J; bases not matched to a gene: 6. The sequenced sample consisted of PBMCs. The chain employs TRBV4-1 and TRBJ2-2; TRBD1 matches 11 bases. This receptor was identified in a man aged 45-60 years in good health and CMV-seronegative. The CDR3 coding sequence is TGCGCCAGCAGACCGGGACAGGGGGTATCCGGGGAGCTGTTTTTT. This gives the protein CASRPGQGVSGELFF.